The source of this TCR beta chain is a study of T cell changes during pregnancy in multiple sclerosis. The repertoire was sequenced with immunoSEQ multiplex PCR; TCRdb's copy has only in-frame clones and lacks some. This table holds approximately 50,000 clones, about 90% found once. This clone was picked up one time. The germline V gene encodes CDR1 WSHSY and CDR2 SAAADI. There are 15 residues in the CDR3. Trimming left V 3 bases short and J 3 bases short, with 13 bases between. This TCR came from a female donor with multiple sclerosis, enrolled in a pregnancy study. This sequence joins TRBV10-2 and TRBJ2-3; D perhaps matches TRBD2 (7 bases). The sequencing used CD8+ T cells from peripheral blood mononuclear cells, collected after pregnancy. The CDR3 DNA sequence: TGCGCCAGCAGTGATATCGGGGGGCGAACAGATACGCAGTATTTT. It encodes CASSDIGGRTDTQYF.